The 24 T cell receptor beta chains below come from one sample, sequenced in a study of T cell repertoires in cytomegalovirus infection (dated by TCRdb to the late 2010s). The listed sequencing device is Illumina HiSeq 1500. TCRdb reanalyzed the raw reads on its own, using fastp at Q25 for trimming and MiXCR for clone calling, and kept in-frame beta chains. For every CDR3 protein sequence, its rows merge into one entry that carries the most common genes and DNA. Here the sample has about 360,000 distinct CDR3 sequences; 15% to 20% occur a single time. The ten largest clones take up less than 9.5% of the sample. The sample consisted of PBMCs. These receptors all stem from a human donor in good health (CMV status not recorded). Some clones in this sample may be carry-over from other donors' samples.

The V and J genes are TRBV20-1 and TRBJ2-3, with D possibly TRBD1 on 6 matching bases. Looked up from germline, CDR1 is DFQATT and CDR2 is SNEGSKA (reference sequence). The CDR3 runs to 14 residues. The ends were cut back, 3 bases at V and 3 bases at J, with 13 bases in the middle. DNA for the CDR3: TGCAGTGCTAGGATACAGGGAAATACAGATACGCAGTATTTT. It codes for CSARIQGNTDTQYF.

The genes are TRBV5-4 and TRBJ2-3; 10 positions agree with TRBD2. CDR1 is SGHNT and CDR2 is YYREEE in the germline V gene (reference sequence). This CDR3 contains 17 residues. The junction had 10 bases not matched to a gene; V was cut back by 0 bases and J by 6 bases. The CDR3 here is CASSLESSGRSDDTQYF. CDR3 sequence (DNA): TGTGCCAGCAGCTTGGAGAGTAGCGGGAGGTCTGACGATACGCAGTATTTT.

This chain connects TRBV2 to TRBJ2-5; D unclear. The germline gives CDR1 SNHLY, CDR2 FYNNEI. This CDR3 contains 14 residues. Trimming removed 5 bases at V and 2 bases at J, with 12 bases between. The CDR3 is CASSSPRPQETQYF. The CDR3 region has the DNA TGTGCCAGCAGTTCGCCCCGACCTCAAGAGACCCAGTACTTC.

This clonotype was counted only a few times. No DNA is shown, since the ends of the CDR3 on it are uncertain; the CDR3 is the one TCRdb lists. J is TRBJ1-6 and V is TRBV12-3 or TRBV12-4; the table gives TRBD1 as D, unverified against the DNA. The CDR3 is 14 residues long, counting both termini. CDR3 protein: CASSSSGLSSPLHF.

The CDR3 loop reads CSARGSDSPLHF. The CDR3 coding sequence is TGCAGTGCTAGAGGGTCGGATTCACCCCTCCACTTT. V is TRBV20-1 and J is TRBJ1-6; D is undetermined. The CDR3 extends over 12 amino acids. Trimming took off 1 base at V and 8 bases at J, with 6 bases between the two ends. Germline assignment: CDR1 DFQATT and CDR2 SNEGSKA (reference sequence).

In nucleotides, the CDR3 is TGTGCCAGTAGTTCGACAGGGGCTGGCTACGAGCAGTACTTC. It encodes CASSSTGAGYEQYF. This chain links TRBV19 with TRBJ2-7; 8 nucleotides match TRBD1. Germline values: CDR1 LNHDA, CDR2 SQIVND (reference sequence). This CDR3 is built from 14 residues. Germline trimming cut 5 bases from V and 3 bases from J; bases unmatched to any gene: 6.

V usage is TRBV5-6 and J usage is TRBJ2-7; D unclear. The CDR3 runs to 10 residues. Germline V gene data show CDR1 as SGHDT and CDR2 as YYEEEE. CDR3 DNA: TGTGCCAGCAGCTGTTCGGCGGTGCGCGTC. It is translated as CASSCSAVRV.

At least ten counts were recorded for this clonotype. The chain couples TRBV4-1 to TRBJ1-5, with D possibly TRBD1 on 6 matching bases. CDR1 and CDR2 from the germline V gene are MGHRA and YSYEKL. The CDR3 sequence is 17 residues long. Trimming shortened V by 1 base and J by 2 bases, and 15 bases separated the two germline ends. The CDR3 here is CASSQAIGGIGNQPQHF. For the CDR3, the DNA is TGCGCCAGCAGCCAAGCGATAGGGGGGATAGGCAATCAGCCCCAGCATTTT.

The CDR3 region has the DNA TGCAGCGTTACAAGGACTGAAGCTTTCTTT. As protein: CSVTRTEAFF. The gene calls are TRBV29-1 and TRBJ1-1; no clear D gene. The V gene lost 5 bases and the J gene lost 5 bases, with 6 bases spanning the gap. Germline V lookup: CDR1 SQVTM, CDR2 ANQGSEA. There are 10 residues in the CDR3.

In this sample, this clonotype turned up a few times. The J gene is TRBJ2-5, the V gene TRBV6-2 or TRBV6-3; the match to TRBD2 covers 8 bases. The trim removed 6 bases at V and 4 bases at J, leaving 4 bases unmatched. CDR1 and CDR2 (germline): MNHEY, SVGEGT. The CDR3 runs to 13 residues. The CDR3 spells CASSTSGRETQYF. CDR3 nucleotide sequence: TGTGCCAGCAGCACGAGCGGGAGAGAGACCCAGTACTTC.

This clonotype was counted many times. The rearrangement joins TRBV28 to TRBJ2-7; unclear D gene. Trimming took 3 bases from V and 0 from J, leaving 6 bases between them. Germline values: CDR1 MDHEN, CDR2 SYDVKM. This CDR3 comprises 13 residues. CDR3 in amino acids: CASSLPASYEQYF. CDR3 coding DNA: TGTGCCAGCAGTTTGCCAGCCTCCTACGAGCAGTACTTC.

The V call is TRBV19, the J call TRBJ1-5, with no clear D. The V end was cut by 1 base, the J end by 0 bases, with 13 bases between. In germline, CDR1 is LNHDA, CDR2 SQIVND (reference sequence). The CDR3 covers 17 residues. The CDR3 sequence is CASSIGDPDYSNQPQHF. As DNA, the CDR3 is TGTGCCAGTAGTATAGGGGATCCAGATTATAGCAATCAGCCCCAGCATTTT.

The chain couples TRBV7-2 to TRBJ2-7; a weak D match, TRBD2 (6 bases). The CDR3 is made up of 14 amino acids. Trimming cost V 4 bases and J 3 bases, with 13 bases left between them. Germline V lookup: CDR1 SGHTA, CDR2 FQGNSA. CDR3 coding DNA: TGTGCCAGCAGCTCTCAAGGCGGGGACTACGAGCAGTACTTC. It encodes CASSSQGGDYEQYF.

The chain employs TRBV6-2 or TRBV6-3 and TRBJ2-3; 7 bases fit TRBD1. The CDR3 runs to 14 residues. V gave up 6 bases and J gave up 5 bases; unmatched junction bases: 8. Germline-derived CDR1 and CDR2 are MNHEY and SVGEGT. This CDR3 reads CASSRQGVVDTQYF. The CDR3 nucleotides read TGTGCCAGCAGCCGACAGGGAGTGGTAGATACGCAGTATTTT.

This clonotype has more than one count but fewer than ten. The chain combines TRBV7-2 with TRBJ2-3; no clear D gene. V lost 3 bases to trimming and J lost 2 bases, with 12 bases between them. This CDR3 comprises 15 residues. Germline-derived CDR1 and CDR2 are SGHTA and FQGNSA. Here the CDR3 reads CASSFSIVPTDTQYF. DNA for the CDR3: TGTGCCAGCAGCTTTTCTATAGTACCCACAGATACGCAGTATTTT. Together with reference TRBV7-2 and TRBJ2-3, the CDR3 gives the full variable domain: GAGVSQSPSNKVTEKGKDVELRCDPISGHTALYWYRQSLGQGLEFLIYFQGNSAPDKSGLPSDRFSAERTGGSVSTLTIQRTQQEDSAVYLCASSFSIVPTDTQYFGPGTRLTVL.

This clonotype was recorded a few times. The chain couples TRBV7-2 to TRBJ1-2; 9 nucleotides agree with TRBD1. The CDR3 runs to 15 residues. With V trimmed by 5 bases and J by 4 bases, 8 bases remained unmatched. The germline V gene has CDR1 SGHTA and CDR2 FQGNSA. CDR3 nucleotide sequence: TGTGCCAGCAGCGCCACCGGGACAGGGCTCTATGGCTACACCTTC. As protein: CASSATGTGLYGYTF.

This clonotype was recorded at least ten times. This sequence joins TRBV7-2 and TRBJ2-6; D unclear. The CDR3 loop spans 16 amino acids. Germline values: CDR1 SGHTA, CDR2 FQGNSA. Trimming cost V 1 base and J 0 bases, with 7 bases left between them. This CDR3 is CASSLDSPSGANVLTF. The CDR3 coding sequence is TGTGCCAGCAGCTTAGACAGTCCCTCTGGGGCCAACGTCCTGACTTTC.

This clonotype was recorded once. The chain joins TRBV20-1 to TRBJ2-3; D ambiguous. The CDR3 runs 13 residues. Germline V gives CDR1 DFQATT, CDR2 SNEGSKA (reference sequence). In nucleotides, the CDR3 is TGCACCACCCCCGACTCTAGCACAGATACGCAGTATTTT. Translated: CTTPDSSTDTQYF.

This clonotype came up a few times. The rearrangement uses TRBV5-1 and TRBJ2-1, with D tentatively TRBD1 (6 bases). The V and J ends lost 2 bases and 8 bases respectively, with 8 bases between them. Germline V gene data show CDR1 as SGHRS and CDR2 as YFSETQ. CDR3 length: 12 amino acids. The CDR3 DNA follows: TGCGCCAGCAGCTTCGAGGGGGATGAGCAGTTCTTC. Its protein is CASSFEGDEQFF.

This clonotype occurred many times. The chain links TRBV19 to TRBJ1-5; D might be TRBD1 (5 bases). There are 15 residues in the CDR3. Germline values: CDR1 LNHDA, CDR2 SQIVND (reference sequence). Trimming left V 0 bases short and J 7 bases short, with 13 bases between. This CDR3 is CASSIDQAGKQPQHF. The CDR3 bases are TGTGCCAGTAGTATAGATCAGGCAGGGAAACAGCCCCAGCATTTT.

The table lists this clonotype with a few counts. This sequence joins TRBV7-8 and TRBJ1-6, with a weak D call TRBD1 (5 bases). The V gene's germline CDR1 is SGHVS and CDR2 FQNEAQ. This CDR3 contains 17 residues. Trimming pared 1 base from V and 3 bases from J, leaving 13 bases between. For the CDR3, the DNA is TGTGCCAGCAGCTTAGTCTTAGGGCAGGGCTATAATTCACCCCTCCACTTT. Translation gives CASSLVLGQGYNSPLHF. The variable domain in full, completed from reference TRBV7-8 and TRBJ1-6, reads GAGVSQSPRYKVAKRGQDVALRCDPISGHVSLFWYQQALGQGPEFLTYFQNEAQLDKSGLPSDRFFAERPEGSVSTLKIQRTQQEDSAVYLCASSLVLGQGYNSPLHFGNGTRLTVT.

This clonotype was seen a handful of times. The chain recombines TRBV19 with TRBJ2-3; D gene unclear. In germline, CDR1 is LNHDA, CDR2 SQIVND (reference sequence). The CDR3 is 17 amino acids. V shed 2 bases and J shed 7 bases, with 22 bases lying between them. The CDR3 sequence is CASSIMGTALSPNTQYF. The CDR3 nucleotides are TGTGCCAGTAGTATAATGGGTACAGCCCTCTCACCAAATACGCAGTATTTT.

Ten or more counts support this clonotype. The chain uses TRBV11-2 and TRBJ2-3; D remains ambiguous. Germline V gene data show CDR1 as SGHAT and CDR2 as FQNNGV. V lost 1 base to trimming and J lost 5 bases, with 7 bases between them. The CDR3 contains 13 residues. CDR3 coding DNA: TGTGCCAGCAGCTTAGCTGCAGAAGATACGCAGTATTTT. This translates into CASSLAAEDTQYF. Filled out from reference TRBV11-2 and TRBJ2-3, the complete variable domain reads EAGVAQSPRYKIIEKRQSVAFWCNPISGHATLYWYQQILGQGPKLLIQFQNNGVVDDSQLPKDRFSAERLKGVDSTLKIQPAKLEDSAVYLCASSLAAEDTQYFGPGTRLTVL.

This clonotype came up many times. The DNA of the CDR3 is TGTGCCAGCAGTCCTACGACAGGTCTAGGGGAAGCTTTCTTT. Translating it yields CASSPTTGLGEAFF. V usage is TRBV12-3 or TRBV12-4 and J usage is TRBJ1-1; maybe TRBD1 (6 bases). The CDR3 is 14 amino acids. With 5 bases removed from V and 8 bases from J, the gap between germline ends came to 18 bases.